This is a list of T cell receptor beta chains from one sample in a study of OX40 agonist ivuxolimab in advanced cancers. Only in-frame clones appear in the TCRdb table, and some are missing; sequencing was by immunoSEQ multiplex PCR. The data show 48,000 or so clones, approximately 88% seen once. The sample consisted of CD4+ or CD8+ T cells sorted from blood, taken in a trial of the OX40 agonist ivuxolimab. These receptors were taken from an adult with an advanced solid tumor such as melanoma, head and neck, liver or kidney cancer. The CDR3 runs from the conserved cysteine through the conserved F or W. A D gene is named only where the DNA matches it firmly. Clone size is given for some rows only: seen once, a few or many times, or a class if the clone is expanded.

j_call: TRBJ2-2; clone_size: few; d_call: -; v_call: TRBV10-3; cdr3_nt: TGTGCCATCAGTGAGCCGGGCGGGACCGGGGAGCTGTTTTTT; cdr3_aa: CAISEPGGTGELFF
j_call: TRBJ2-2; clone_size: -; d_call: -; v_call: TRBV18; cdr3_nt: TGTGCCAGCTCCCTTGGGAGCGGGGAGCTGTTTTTT; cdr3_aa: CASSLGSGELFF
j_call: TRBJ2-5; clone_size: -; d_call: -; v_call: TRBV9; cdr3_nt: TGTGCCAGCAGCGCCGACCTACAGGGTCAGACCCAGTACTTC; cdr3_aa: CASSADLQGQTQYF
j_call: TRBJ1-6; clone_size: -; d_call: -; v_call: TRBV10-3; cdr3_nt: TGTGCCATCAGTGAGTCGAAAGGGGGGATATCACCCCTCCACTTT; cdr3_aa: CAISESKGGISPLHF
j_call: TRBJ1-2; clone_size: -; d_call: -; v_call: TRBV30; cdr3_nt: TGTGCCTGGGACCGTACAGGCCCCTCAATCGATGGCTACACCTTC; cdr3_aa: CAWDRTGPSIDGYTF
j_call: TRBJ2-7; clone_size: -; d_call: TRBD1; v_call: TRBV4-2; cdr3_nt: TGTGCCAGCAGCCAGGCATGGGACAGAACATCCTCCTACGAGCAGTACTTC; cdr3_aa: CASSQAWDRTSSYEQYF
j_call: TRBJ2-3; clone_size: -; d_call: TRBD1; v_call: TRBV10-2; cdr3_nt: TGCGCCAGCAGTGTGACGGGACAGTCGGGGGATACGCAGTATTTT; cdr3_aa: CASSVTGQSGDTQYF
j_call: TRBJ2-5; clone_size: once; d_call: -; v_call: TRBV5-1; cdr3_nt: TGCGCCAGCTGTCCGCTGGGTATTAACCAAGAGACCCAGTACTTC; cdr3_aa: CASCPLGINQETQYF
j_call: TRBJ1-3; clone_size: -; d_call: -; v_call: TRBV7-9; cdr3_nt: TGTGCCAGCAGCTTAAGAACAGGGAACGTCGGAAACACCATATATTTT; cdr3_aa: CASSLRTGNVGNTIYF
j_call: TRBJ2-7; clone_size: -; d_call: -; v_call: TRBV4-3; cdr3_nt: TGCGCCAGCAGCCAAGGCCAAACCGGCTACGAGCAGTACTTC; cdr3_aa: CASSQGQTGYEQYF
j_call: TRBJ2-5; clone_size: few; d_call: TRBD2; v_call: TRBV18; cdr3_nt: TGTGCCAGCTCCCCAGGAGGGAGGGTTCAAGAGACCCAGTACTTC; cdr3_aa: CASSPGGRVQETQYF
j_call: TRBJ2-1; clone_size: -; d_call: TRBD2; v_call: TRBV7-8; cdr3_nt: TGTGCCAGCAGCGCCACTAGCGGGGGAGGCTACAATGAGCAGTTCTTC; cdr3_aa: CASSATSGGGYNEQFF
j_call: TRBJ2-7; clone_size: once; d_call: -; v_call: TRBV30; cdr3_nt: TGTGCCTGGAACCGGCCAGGGCGTCCATTACGCTTC; cdr3_aa: CAWNRPGRPLRF
j_call: TRBJ2-7; clone_size: -; d_call: TRBD2; v_call: TRBV2; cdr3_nt: TGTGCCAGCAGATTAAATAGCGGGGGGAGCTACGAGCAGTACTTC; cdr3_aa: CASRLNSGGSYEQYF
j_call: TRBJ2-1; clone_size: -; d_call: TRBD1; v_call: TRBV7-3; cdr3_nt: TGTGCCAGCAGCTTGGACGGGACAGGGCCCTACAATGAGCAGTTCTTC; cdr3_aa: CASSLDGTGPYNEQFF
j_call: TRBJ2-7; clone_size: -; d_call: TRBD2; v_call: TRBV5-1; cdr3_nt: TGCGCCAGCAGCTTGGATTCTAGCGGGAGTTACGAGCAGTACTTC; cdr3_aa: CASSLDSSGSYEQYF
j_call: TRBJ2-1; clone_size: -; d_call: -; v_call: TRBV7-8; cdr3_nt: TGTGCCAGCCCGCCTGAGGTTAGCTCCTACAATGAGCAGTTCTTC; cdr3_aa: CASPPEVSSYNEQFF
j_call: TRBJ2-5; clone_size: -; d_call: TRBD1; v_call: TRBV5-8; cdr3_nt: TGTGCCAGCAGCTTGGGGACAGGGTGGAGGGAGACCCAGTACTTC; cdr3_aa: CASSLGTGWRETQYF
j_call: TRBJ1-2; clone_size: -; d_call: -; v_call: TRBV9; cdr3_nt: TGTGCCAGCAGCGTAGCATGGAGGGGTGGCTACACCTTC; cdr3_aa: CASSVAWRGGYTF
j_call: TRBJ2-3; clone_size: -; d_call: -; v_call: TRBV19; cdr3_nt: TGTGCCTCCGGGGAATCAGGCACAGATACGCAGTATTTT; cdr3_aa: CASGESGTDTQYF
j_call: TRBJ1-2; clone_size: few; d_call: TRBD1; v_call: TRBV19; cdr3_nt: TGTGCCAGTAGAGGACAGGGGGTCTTGAATGGCTACACCTTC; cdr3_aa: CASRGQGVLNGYTF
j_call: TRBJ1-2; clone_size: -; d_call: TRBD1; v_call: TRBV11-2; cdr3_nt: TGTGCCAGCAGCTTAAGAGGGGGCGAAGACTATGGCTACACCTTC; cdr3_aa: CASSLRGGEDYGYTF
j_call: TRBJ1-5; clone_size: -; d_call: TRBD1; v_call: TRBV28; cdr3_nt: TGTGCCAGCAGGTCGGGACAGGGGGCAGGTCAGCCCCAGCATTTT; cdr3_aa: CASRSGQGAGQPQHF
j_call: TRBJ1-6; clone_size: -; d_call: -; v_call: TRBV15; cdr3_nt: TGTGCCACCAGCGAAGAAGAAACAACGAATTCACCCCTCCACTTT; cdr3_aa: CATSEEETTNSPLHF
j_call: TRBJ2-3; clone_size: -; d_call: -; v_call: TRBV5-3; cdr3_nt: TGTGCCAGAAGCTTCTGGGCCCCTAGCACAGATACGCAGTATTTT; cdr3_aa: CARSFWAPSTDTQYF
j_call: TRBJ2-5; clone_size: -; d_call: -; v_call: TRBV10-3; cdr3_nt: TGTGCCATCAGTGAGTCGACTGCCCAAGAGACCCAGTACTTC; cdr3_aa: CAISESTAQETQYF
j_call: TRBJ2-6; clone_size: -; d_call: TRBD1; v_call: TRBV19; cdr3_nt: TGTGCCAGTAGTACATCGACAGGGATCGGGAGGGCCAACGTCCTGACTTTC; cdr3_aa: CASSTSTGIGRANVLTF
j_call: TRBJ2-3; clone_size: once; d_call: -; v_call: TRBV29-1; cdr3_nt: TGCAGCGTTGAGGCGGGCGTTAGCACAGATACGCAGTATTTT; cdr3_aa: CSVEAGVSTDTQYF
j_call: TRBJ2-7; clone_size: -; d_call: TRBD1; v_call: TRBV18; cdr3_nt: TGTGCCAGCTCTCCTCAGGACAGGGGGACCTACGAGCAGTACTTC; cdr3_aa: CASSPQDRGTYEQYF
j_call: TRBJ2-1; clone_size: -; d_call: TRBD1; v_call: TRBV2; cdr3_nt: TGTGCCAGCCTCCGGGACAGGGGTTCTTATGAGCAGTTCTTC; cdr3_aa: CASLRDRGSYEQFF
j_call: TRBJ2-5; clone_size: -; d_call: -; v_call: TRBV6-1; cdr3_nt: TGTGCCAGCAGTGAAGCGGGGGTTAAAGAGACCCAGTACTTC; cdr3_aa: CASSEAGVKETQYF
j_call: TRBJ2-7; clone_size: -; d_call: -; v_call: TRBV7-2; cdr3_nt: TGTGCCAGCAGCTTAGGAGGGGGGTCCTACGAGCAGTACTTC; cdr3_aa: CASSLGGGSYEQYF
j_call: TRBJ2-1; clone_size: -; d_call: TRBD2; v_call: TRBV19; cdr3_nt: TGTGCCAGTAGTCCCCGACTAGCAAGGGTTTTTATTGAGCAGTTCTTC; cdr3_aa: CASSPRLARVFIEQFF
j_call: TRBJ1-6; clone_size: once; d_call: TRBD1; v_call: TRBV6-5; cdr3_nt: TGTGCCAGCAGCCGGGACAGAGGGTACTCACCCCTCCACTTT; cdr3_aa: CASSRDRGYSPLHF
j_call: TRBJ2-5; clone_size: -; d_call: TRBD1; v_call: TRBV5-6; cdr3_nt: TGTGCCAGCAGGGGGACAGGGTTAGGGGAGACCCAGTACTTC; cdr3_aa: CASRGTGLGETQYF
j_call: TRBJ1-2; clone_size: -; d_call: -; v_call: TRBV10-3; cdr3_nt: TGTGCCATCAGTGATTCCAGGGATAACTATGGCTACACCTTC; cdr3_aa: CAISDSRDNYGYTF
j_call: TRBJ2-1; clone_size: -; d_call: TRBD2; v_call: TRBV19; cdr3_nt: TGTGCCAGTCAAAGCCTAGTGCGGGGGGGCCGTGAGCAGTTCTTC; cdr3_aa: CASQSLVRGGREQFF
j_call: TRBJ1-4; clone_size: -; d_call: -; v_call: TRBV7-9; cdr3_nt: TGTGCCAGCAGCTTAGAGCCGGGCAGGGGTGATGAAAAACTGTTTTTT; cdr3_aa: CASSLEPGRGDEKLFF
j_call: TRBJ1-2; clone_size: few; d_call: -; v_call: TRBV4-2; cdr3_nt: TGTGCCAGCAGCTTCGACACGGGGGGCTACACCTTC; cdr3_aa: CASSFDTGGYTF
j_call: TRBJ2-7; clone_size: -; d_call: TRBD1; v_call: TRBV5-4; cdr3_nt: TGTGCCAGCAGCTCGGGACAGGGGTTGTACGAGCAGTACTTC; cdr3_aa: CASSSGQGLYEQYF